This TCR beta chain originates from a study of T-cell reconstitution after alpha-beta-depleted transplantation in children (dated by TCRdb to about 2016). The study in broad terms: Using TCR repertoire profiling, the study quantitatively followed how T-cell immune reconstitution unfolded in children after TCRalphabeta/CD19-depleted allogeneic hematopoietic cell transplantation.

The germline V gene gives CDR1 as MNHEY and CDR2 as SVGAGI. V ends up 4 bases short and J 2 bases short, with an unmatched junction base count of 9. Its CDR3 holds 18 amino acids, cysteine through phenylalanine. The CDR3 DNA has 54 bases and is translated from base 1. This clonotype has a count of ten or more. No cognate antigen has been identified for it. Base qualities are not recorded, but no much larger clone differs from it by a single base. To prepare the library, PCR was applied. Sequenced on an Illumina HiSeq 2500. Molecular barcoding was employed in the preparation of TCR libraries, with unique molecular identifiers being used to normalize TCRbeta repertoire quantification. The public reads were reprocessed in TCRdb via fastp at Q25 and MiXCR, keeping in-frame beta chains. Entries that share a CDR3 protein sequence are merged under the most common genes and DNA. This sample gives 190,000 or so distinct CDR3 sequences in total; roughly 6.8% of them show up just once. Approximately 2.9% of the sample belongs to the ten largest clones.

The source is a human donor who donated a stem cell graft to a child with Wiskott-Aldrich syndrome. The sequence is built from TRBV6-5 and TRBJ2-3; 13 junctional bases match TRBD2. Specimen: PBMCs from the stem cell graft donor, collected from the stem cell graft. The sequenced DNA: TGTGCCAGCAGTTCCATCGGACTAGCGGGAGCCGTCACAGATACGCAGTATTTT. It is translated as CASSSIGLAGAVTDTQYF.